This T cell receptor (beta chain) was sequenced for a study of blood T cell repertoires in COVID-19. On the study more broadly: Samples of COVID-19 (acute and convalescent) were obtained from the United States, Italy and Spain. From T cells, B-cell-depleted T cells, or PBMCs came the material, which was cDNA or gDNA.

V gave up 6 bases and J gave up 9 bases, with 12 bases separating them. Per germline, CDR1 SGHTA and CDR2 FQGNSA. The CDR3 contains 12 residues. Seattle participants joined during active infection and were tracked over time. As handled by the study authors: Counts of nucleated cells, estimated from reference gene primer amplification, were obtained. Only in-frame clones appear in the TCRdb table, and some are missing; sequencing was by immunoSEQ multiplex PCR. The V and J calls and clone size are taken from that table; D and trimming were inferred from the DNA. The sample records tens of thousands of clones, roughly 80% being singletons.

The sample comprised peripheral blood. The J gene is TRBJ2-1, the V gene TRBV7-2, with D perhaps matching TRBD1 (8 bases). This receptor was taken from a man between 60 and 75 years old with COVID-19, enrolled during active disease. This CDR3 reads CASRTGEGEQFF. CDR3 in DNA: TGTGCCAGCAGGACAGGGGAGGGTGAGCAGTTCTTC.